A selection of T cell receptor beta chains follows, all from one sample in a study of T-cell memory formation after mild COVID-19. A single record per CDR3 protein comes from TCRdb applying MiXCR to the 5' RACE reads. In the table there are about 160,000 distinct CDR3 sequences, less than 40% of which are singletons. Sequencing was performed on PBMCs or a T cell subset sorted from them (not recorded which). The receptors stem from an adult woman who had mild COVID-19 (a few samples of this study predate the infection). Cell type and time point are not known. The CDR3 runs from the conserved cysteine through the conserved F or W.

j_call v_call cdr3_aa
TRBJ2-1 TRBV11-2 CASSLGTGIGEQFF
TRBJ2-5 TRBV7-9 CASSLIREETQYF
TRBJ2-3 TRBV5-5 CASSFGTSGTDTQYF
TRBJ2-2 TRBV28 CASQSLTGELFF
TRBJ2-1 TRBV3-1 CASSQDPRGGAKGQFF
TRBJ1-6 TRBV28 CASSIVTGTGNSPLHF
TRBJ1-1 TRBV12-3/TRBV12-4 CASSFAVNTEAFF
TRBJ1-6 TRBV5-1 CASSSPPTGRSSYNSPLHF
TRBJ2-7 TRBV14 CASSQDHTNTYEQYF
TRBJ2-1 TRBV12-3/TRBV12-4 CASTLGMWGSYNEQFF
TRBJ2-4 TRBV20-1 CSASPSTPGPSGNIQYF
TRBJ2-7 TRBV12-3/TRBV12-4 CASRTTGTGGREQYF
TRBJ2-7 TRBV24-1 CATSDRTSSSYEQYF
TRBJ2-6 TRBV24-1 CATSDLRTGDFVGANVLTF
TRBJ1-1 TRBV29-1 CSAGGDGTEAFF
TRBJ2-2 TRBV2 CASNSIGGDTGELFF
TRBJ1-1 TRBV12-3/TRBV12-4 CASSFTQGTGTEAFF
TRBJ2-2 TRBV9 CASSVNSVGTGELFF
TRBJ2-1 TRBV19 CASSPLAGVGTSYNEQFF
TRBJ1-1 TRBV4-3 CASSQGPGTGEAFF
TRBJ2-3 TRBV13 CASSGRGSSTDTQYF
TRBJ2-7 TRBV7-2 CASSLQRREGLNF
TRBJ2-2 TRBV24-1 CATSDPTGELFF
TRBJ2-6 TRBV30 CAWSMDSGANVLTF
TRBJ1-1 TRBV9 CASSVVGGQNFMNTEAFF
TRBJ2-1 TRBV6-2/TRBV6-3 CASSYSTIKRLAASYNEQFF
TRBJ2-2 TRBV29-1 CSVSFSGGGTGELFF
TRBJ2-3 TRBV24-1 CATSDFKGTTSTDTQYF
TRBJ2-5 TRBV24-1 CATSDPGAALKETQYF
TRBJ2-1 TRBV18 CASSTGLAGDGQFF
TRBJ1-2 TRBV20-1 CSAPGARQGSGYTF
TRBJ2-2 TRBV7-6 CASSLSRGELFF
TRBJ2-5 TRBV20-1 CSARYGLQETQYF
TRBJ1-1 TRBV12-3/TRBV12-4 CASRPDSTEAFF
TRBJ1-1 TRBV4-1 CASSQESGFRTEAFF
TRBJ2-1 TRBV20-1 CSGGVGSYNEQFF
TRBJ1-3 TRBV9 CASSVTDGNTIYF
TRBJ2-7 TRBV7-2 CASSLALQGPSYEQYF
TRBJ2-7 TRBV5-1 CASSPAPRQGTRYEQYF
TRBJ1-2 TRBV20-1 CSASELATVFYGYTF
TRBJ2-5 TRBV20-1 CSARSLAVGTQYF
TRBJ2-1 TRBV19 CASSMGGSTHNEQFF
TRBJ1-2 TRBV6-5 CASSRPGQGGYTF
TRBJ2-3 TRBV9 CASSVGFSTDTQYF
TRBJ2-5 TRBV21-1 CASSKWAVEQETQYF